Here is one TCR beta chain with its context. The sample originates from a study of T-cell memory formation after mild COVID-19. Study-level information: TCR clusters were largely donor specific.

The germline V gene encodes CDR1 MNHNY and CDR2 SVGAGI (reference sequence). With 0 bases clipped from V and 1 base from J, the junction kept 5 bases outside the gene matches. There are 16 residues in the CDR3. TCRdb re-derived calls from the 5' RACE reads in MiXCR, one entry per CDR3 protein. The data contain 190,000 or so distinct CDR3 sequences, around 30% of them seen just once; the ten biggest clones take up roughly an eighth. The chain is built from TRBV6-6 and TRBJ2-5; 7 nucleotides align to TRBD1. This TCR was sampled from an adult woman who had mild COVID-19 (a few samples of this study predate the infection). Cell type and time point are not known. Sequenced sample: PBMCs or a T cell subset sorted from them (not recorded which). The CDR3 sequence: CASSYSKDRPQETQYF. The CDR3 DNA sequence: TGTGCCAGCAGTTACTCGAAGGACAGGCCCCAAGAGACCCAGTACTTC.